This T cell receptor beta chain was found in a study of blood T cell repertoires in COVID-19. Overall study context: Samples representing acute and convalescent COVID-19 were sourced from the United States, Italy and Spain. Sources were T cells, B-cell-depleted T cells, or PBMCs; the material itself was cDNA or gDNA.

Trimming at V came to 0 bases and at J to 0 bases, leaving 5 bases not matched to a gene. CDR3 length: 17 amino acids. CDR1 and CDR2 from the germline V gene are SGHRS and YFSETQ. Original processing methods: Reference gene primer amplification in the assay estimated nucleated cell counts. Generated by immunoSEQ multiplex PCR, the TCRdb table keeps only in-frame clones and is missing some. The V and J calls and the clone size are those of that table, but D and trimming were determined from the DNA. Of roughly 68,000 clones in the sample, nearly 90% were seen once. This sequence was found in a man over 45 with acute or convalescent COVID-19. Material for sequencing was peripheral blood. V is TRBV5-1 and J is TRBJ2-7, with 11 bases lining up with TRBD2. CDR3 coding DNA: TGCGCCAGCAGCTTGGAACTAGCGGGGGCCCTCTCCTACGAGCAGTACTTC. Amino acid sequence: CASSLELAGALSYEQYF.